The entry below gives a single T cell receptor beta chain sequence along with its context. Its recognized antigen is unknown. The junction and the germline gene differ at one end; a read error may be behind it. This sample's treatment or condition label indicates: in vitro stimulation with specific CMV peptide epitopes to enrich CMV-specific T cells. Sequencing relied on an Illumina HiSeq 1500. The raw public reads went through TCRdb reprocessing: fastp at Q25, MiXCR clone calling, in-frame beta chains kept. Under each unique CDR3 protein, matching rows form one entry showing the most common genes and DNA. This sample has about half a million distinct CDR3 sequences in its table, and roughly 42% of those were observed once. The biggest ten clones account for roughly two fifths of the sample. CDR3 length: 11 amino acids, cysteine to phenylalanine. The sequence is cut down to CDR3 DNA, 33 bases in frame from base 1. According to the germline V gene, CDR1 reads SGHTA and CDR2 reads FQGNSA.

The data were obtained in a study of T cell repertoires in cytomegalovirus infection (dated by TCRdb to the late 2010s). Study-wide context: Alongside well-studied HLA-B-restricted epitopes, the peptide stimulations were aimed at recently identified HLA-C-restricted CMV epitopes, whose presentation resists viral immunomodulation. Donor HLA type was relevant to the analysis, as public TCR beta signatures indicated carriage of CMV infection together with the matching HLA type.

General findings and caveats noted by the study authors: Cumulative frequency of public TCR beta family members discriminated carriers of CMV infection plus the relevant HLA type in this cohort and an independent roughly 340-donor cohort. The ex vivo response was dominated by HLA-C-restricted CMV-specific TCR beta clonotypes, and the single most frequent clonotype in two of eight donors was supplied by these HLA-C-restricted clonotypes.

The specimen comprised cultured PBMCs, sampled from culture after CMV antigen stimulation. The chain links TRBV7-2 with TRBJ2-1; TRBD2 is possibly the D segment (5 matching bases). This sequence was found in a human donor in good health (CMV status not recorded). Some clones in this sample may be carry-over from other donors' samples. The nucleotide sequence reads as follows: TGTGCCAGCGGGAGATACATTGAGCAGTTCTTC. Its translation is CASGRYIEQFF.